The 28 T cell receptor beta chains in this list originate from one sample, sequenced in a study of tumor-infiltrating lymphocytes in primary liver carcinoma. Germline DNA was also extracted, with blood RNA taken from unsorted whole blood. The input was about 500 ng total RNA; TCR beta cDNA was made from it with a constant-region primer. The TCR beta library was amplified through three nested multiplex PCR rounds in a modified ARM-PCR procedure. PCR rounds one and two used TRBV1-TRBV30 forward primers with a C-beta reverse primer for around 11 cycles each. TCRdb used MiXCR to reprocess the multiplex PCR reads, holding one entry per CDR3 protein. Here the sample spans approximately 300,000 distinct CDR3 sequences, less than 75% being singletons. The sample was peripheral blood. These receptors all stem from a man between 40 and 49 years old with primary liver carcinoma and hepatitis B virus infection.

For this clonotype: A much larger clone is a single base away; this may be a read error. The CDR3 DNA follows: TGCGCCAGCAGCCAAGATCTTGGGGGACAGCCTTTCTTT. Protein sequence: CASSQDLGGQPFF. The chain couples TRBV4-3 to TRBJ1-1, with 7 nucleotides matching TRBD1. Per the germline V gene, CDR1 is LGHNA and CDR2 is YSLEER. There are 13 residues in the CDR3. The V gene end was trimmed by 0 bases and the J gene end by 12 bases; junction bases not matched to a gene: 7.

This chain joins TRBV28 and TRBJ1-2; maybe TRBD1 (5 bases). V gave up 8 bases and J gave up 6 bases, with 19 bases separating them. There are 14 residues in the CDR3. The germline CDR1 and CDR2 sequences are MDHEN and SYDVKM. The CDR3 loop reads CASGTGFTGDGYTF. The CDR3 region has the DNA TGTGCCAGCGGGACTGGCTTTACTGGGGATGGCTACACCTTC.

This clonotype showed up many times. J is TRBJ2-1 and V is TRBV5-5; no reliable D call. CDR3 length: 14 amino acids. Germline lookup yields CDR1 SGHKS and CDR2 YYEKEE (reference sequence). Trimming took off 0 bases at V and 7 bases at J, with 11 bases between the two ends. The CDR3 DNA reads as TGTGCCAGCAGCTTGGTCTGGTCCTGGAATGAGCAGTTCTTC. Protein product: CASSLVWSWNEQFF.

This clonotype occurred a few times. This chain uses TRBV5-4 with TRBJ1-2; D not resolved. The CDR3 runs to 11 residues. The germline V gene has CDR1 SGHNT and CDR2 YYREEE (reference sequence). Trimming pared 6 bases from V and 8 bases from J, leaving 11 bases between. Here the CDR3 reads CASKGSQGYTF. The CDR3 nucleotides read TGTGCCAGCAAGGGTTCGCAAGGCTACACCTTC. Full variable domain (remainder filled in from reference TRBV5-4 and TRBJ1-2): ETGVTQSPTHLIKTRGQQVTLRCSSQSGHNTVSWYQQALGQGPQFIFQYYREEENGRGNFPPRFSGLQFPNYSSELNVNALELDDSALYLCASKGSQGYTFGSGTRLTVV.

This clonotype was counted once. This may stem from a read error, because a much larger clone lies one nucleotide away. J is TRBJ2-3 and V is TRBV12-3 or TRBV12-4, with TRBD1 as a possible D gene (6 bases). The CDR3 is 14 amino acids. CDR3 sequence reads: CASTPGHTHDMQYF. The DNA for the CDR3 is TGTGCCAGCACCCCGGGACACACGCACGATATGCAGTATTTT.

About this clonotype itself: With a much larger clone just one base away, this may be a read error. The chain has TRBV12-3 or TRBV12-4 and TRBJ1-5; D uncertain. V dropped 7 bases and J dropped 9 bases, with 13 bases sitting between them. The CDR3 has 12 amino acids. The CDR3 sequence: CASTLGHLPQHF. CDR3 DNA: TGTGCCAGCACCTTGGGTCATCTGCCCCAGCATTTT.

To note about this clonotype: A much larger clonotype is one base distant, so this may be a read error. This chain links TRBV6-5 with TRBJ2-3, with 12 bases that match TRBD2. There are 15 residues in the CDR3. From germline, CDR1 is MNHEY and CDR2 SVGAGI. The CDR3 sequence: CPSSSPSGRANTQYF. DNA of the CDR3: TGTCCCAGCAGTTCTCCTAGCGGGAGGGCGAATACGCAGTATTTT.

Turning to this clonotype: At one boundary the junction diverges from the germline segment, which might be a read error. The rearrangement links TRBV5-4 to TRBJ2-3, with D maybe TRBD1 (6 bases). This CDR3 is 14 amino acids long. Per the germline V gene, CDR1 is SGHNT and CDR2 is YYREEE (reference sequence). The CDR3 sequence: CANSSGHSTDTQYF. The CDR3 DNA follows: TGTGCCAACAGCTCGGGACACAGCACAGATACGCAGTATTTT.

This clonotype was found many times. Here the CDR3 DNA reads TGTGCCAGCAGGGGTACAGCTTCTGGAAACACCATATATTTT. It yields the protein CASRGTASGNTIYF. The genes are TRBV12-3 or TRBV12-4 and TRBJ1-3; no definite D call. V dropped 6 bases and J dropped 1 base, with 10 bases sitting between them. The CDR3 loop spans 14 amino acids.

This clonotype showed up many times. V usage is TRBV6-5 and J usage is TRBJ1-5; 9 nucleotides match TRBD1. The ends lost 5 bases at V and 3 bases at J; junction bases unmatched: 5. Germline CDR1 and CDR2: MNHEY and SVGAGI. There are 15 residues in the CDR3. The CDR3 DNA reads TGTGCCAGCAGTGCCACAGGGGGCACCAATCAGCCCCAGCATTTT. Residues: CASSATGGTNQPQHF.

On this clonotype itself: The conserved phenylalanine or tryptophan normally closing the CDR3 is absent here, so this likely arose from a read error. The chain combines TRBV5-1 with TRBJ2-3; D call uncertain. Germline lookup yields CDR1 SGHRS and CDR2 YFSETQ. The CDR3 is made up of 15 amino acids. The CDR3 nucleotides read TGCGCCAGCCTTTCTGGCTCGCCCCAATCAGATCCGCAGTATCTT. This sequence encodes CASLSGSPQSDPQYL.

As for this clonotype: Germline is not matched at one junction end, which may reflect a read error. The rearrangement uses TRBV6-1 and TRBJ2-1; weak D call: TRBD2 (5 bases). This CDR3 is built from 16 residues. The germline CDR1 and CDR2 sequences are MNHNS and SASEGT. DNA of the CDR3: TGTGTCAGCAGTGAAGTTATGAGGGCCTCCTGCAATGAGCAGTTCTTC. Translating gives CVSSEVMRASCNEQFF.

Regarding this clonotype: One end of the junction is discordant with germline, which a read error may explain. The chain links TRBV6-7 to TRBJ2-3; a weak D match, TRBD1 (6 bases). TRBV6-7 is filed as an ORF, its function uncertain. The CDR3 has 16 residues. In DNA, the CDR3 is TGTGCCAGCAGTTCCAGGGGAAGGACCCACACAGATACGCAGTATTTC. Protein sequence: CASSSRGRTHTDTQYF.

As regards this clonotype: A junction end diverges from the germline sequence, so it may reflect a read error. The rearrangement joins TRBV11-3 to TRBJ2-1; 8 nucleotides match TRBD1. CDR3 length: 15 residues. Germline CDR1 reads SGHNT; CDR2 reads YENEEA. The DNA for the CDR3 is TGTGCCAGCAGCTTAGACCGAGACAGGGGTAATGAGCTGTTCTTC. It specifies CASSLDRDRGNELFF.

This clonotype was picked up a small number of times. This chain uses TRBV7-9 with TRBJ2-5; D ambiguous. This CDR3 comprises 14 residues. Germline CDR1 reads SEHNR; CDR2 reads FQNEAQ (reference sequence). V dropped 4 bases and J dropped 1 base, with 10 bases sitting between them. CDR3 nucleotide sequence: TGTGCCAGCAGCTCCGGCGCGTCCCAAGAGACCCAGTACTTC. Translation gives CASSSGASQETQYF.

This clonotype occurred a few times. This CDR3 reads CASSLGHFNYGYTF. The CDR3 region has the DNA TGTGCCAGCAGCTTGGGGCACTTTAACTATGGCTACACCTTC. V usage is TRBV7-8 and J usage is TRBJ1-2; the D gene is possibly TRBD1 (5 bases). CDR3 length: 14 residues. The V and J ends lost 3 bases and 1 base respectively, with 9 bases between them. Germline CDR1 and CDR2: SGHVS and FQNEAQ. The full variable domain, completed using reference TRBV7-8 and TRBJ1-2, is GAGVSQSPRYKVAKRGQDVALRCDPISGHVSLFWYQQALGQGPEFLTYFQNEAQLDKSGLPSDRFFAERPEGSVSTLKIQRTQQEDSAVYLCASSLGHFNYGYTFGSGTRLTVV.

As concerns this clonotype: A junction end diverges from the germline sequence, so it may reflect a read error. The rearrangement joins TRBV4-1 to TRBJ1-3; 11 positions agree with TRBD1. Germline assignment: CDR1 MGHRA and CDR2 YSYEKL. CDR3 length equals 17 residues. This chain's CDR3 is CACSLELDRGPGNTIYF. CDR3 nucleotides: TGCGCCTGCAGCCTTGAGTTGGACAGGGGGCCTGGAAACACCATATATTTT.

This clonotype has a single count. Since a much larger clone is just one base distant, this may be a read error. The J gene is TRBJ1-2, the V gene TRBV6-6; the D gene is possibly TRBD1 (6 bases). CDR3 length: 13 residues. V lost 6 bases to trimming and J lost 6 bases, with 14 bases between them. Germline V gives CDR1 MNHNY, CDR2 SVGAGI (reference sequence). The CDR3 region is CASRRQDRDGYTF. The CDR3 coding sequence is TGTGCCAGCAGACGACAGGACCGAGATGGCTACACCTTC.

This clonotype appeared a few times. The V and J genes are TRBV5-1 and TRBJ2-3; 11 nucleotides line up with TRBD2. The junction had 9 bases not matched to a gene; V was cut back by 1 base and J by 5 bases. The CDR3 totals 17 residues. In germline, CDR1 is SGHRS, CDR2 YFSETQ. CDR3 bases: TGCGCCAGCAGCTTGTCGCAGACTAGCGGGACGGAAGATACGCAGTATTTT. Protein sequence: CASSLSQTSGTEDTQYF. Combining the CDR3 with reference TRBV5-1 and TRBJ2-3 gives the whole variable domain KAGVTQTPRYLIKTRGQQVTLSCSPISGHRSVSWYQQTPGQGLQFLFEYFSETQRNKGNFPGRFSGRQFSNSRSEMNVSTLELGDSALYLCASSLSQTSGTEDTQYFGPGTRLTVL.

The chain is built from TRBV5-1 and TRBJ2-6; possible D gene TRBD1, 5 bases. V lost 0 bases to trimming and J lost 17 bases, with 30 bases between them. The germline CDR1 and CDR2 sequences are SGHRS and YFSETQ. The CDR3 length is 18 residues. The CDR3 bases are TGCGCCAGCAGCTTGGAGGCAGGTCGCTTCTCTGGGGCCAACATCTTGACTTTC. As protein: CASSLEAGRFSGANILTF.

The table lists this clonotype with a count of one. In this CDR3 the conserved last residue, phenylalanine or tryptophan, is missing, so a read error is likely. V is TRBV29-1 and J is TRBJ1-4; D perhaps matches TRBD1 (6 bases). The CDR3 has 13 residues. Trimming cost V 7 bases and J 8 bases, with 17 bases left between them. Germline CDR1 reads SQVTM; CDR2 reads ANQGSEA. The CDR3: CSADTGREEKLFL. The CDR3 region has the DNA TGCAGCGCGGATACAGGGAGGGAGGAAAAACTGTTTTTG.

Comments on this clonotype: A read error may produce the germline difference seen at one junction end. V usage is TRBV11-2 and J usage is TRBJ1-2; D gene unclear. The germline V gene has CDR1 SGHAT and CDR2 FQNNGV. This CDR3 is 16 amino acids long. The chain's CDR3 is CVSSLGVGLLPYGYTF. The CDR3 DNA is TGTGTCAGCAGCTTAGGCGTTGGTTTGTTACCATACGGCTACACCTTC.

The chain joins TRBV11-1 to TRBJ1-2; D gene ambiguous. Germline CDR1 is SGHAT and CDR2 is FQDESV (reference sequence). Deletions cut 1 base from V and 10 bases from J, with 10 bases between. The CDR3 spans 12 residues. CDR3 bases: TGTGCCAGCAGCTTAGGGCCGAGCGTCTACACCTTC. Translated: CASSLGPSVYTF.

This clonotype was found a few times. This may come from a read error, since a much larger clone is one base off. V and J are TRBV4-3 and TRBJ2-3, with D unresolved. The V gene lost 3 bases and the J gene lost 1 base, with 8 bases spanning the gap. The length of the CDR3 is 14 residues. Per germline, CDR1 LGHNA and CDR2 YSLEER. The CDR3 region has the DNA TGCGCCAGCAGCCAGCAGTCTGGCACAGATACGCAGTATTTT. Its translation: CASSQQSGTDTQYF.

On this clonotype: Being one base from a much bigger clone, this may be a read error. V usage is TRBV6-5 and J usage is TRBJ1-2; tentative D call: TRBD1 (5 bases). Germline V gene data show CDR1 as MNHEY and CDR2 as SVGAGI. The CDR3 is 14 residues long. Trimming cost V 9 bases and J 8 bases, with 22 bases left between them. The CDR3 DNA sequence: TGTGCCAGGAGCCGCTCGGACCCCGGGGCCGGCTACACCTTC. Translated, it gives CARSRSDPGAGYTF.

This clonotype was counted only a few times. The rearrangement uses TRBV10-3 and TRBJ2-6, with 10 bases fitting TRBD2. There are 18 residues in the CDR3. J was trimmed by 4 bases and V by 3 bases; bases with no gene match: 9. The V gene's germline CDR1 is ENHRY and CDR2 SYGVKD. The CDR3: CAISDHSGRTAGANVLTF. Here the CDR3 DNA reads TGTGCCATCAGTGACCATAGCGGGAGGACGGCCGGGGCCAACGTCCTGACTTTC.

Comments on this clonotype: Given a much more abundant clone one base away, this may be a read error. The chain recombines TRBV4-3 with TRBJ2-7; D is unclear. The CDR3 has 13 residues. Germline CDR1 and CDR2: LGHNA and YSLEER. CDR3: CASSQDHGYERYF. The DNA for the CDR3 is TGCGCCAGCAGCCAAGATCATGGCTACGAGCGGTACTTC.

A few counts support this clonotype. A read error is likely, as this CDR3 ends without the conserved phenylalanine or tryptophan. J is TRBJ2-1 and V is TRBV6-5; 8 bases align to TRBD2. Germline-derived CDR1 and CDR2 are MNHEY and SVGAGI. V gave up 7 bases and J gave up 8 bases; unmatched junction bases: 7. This CDR3 comprises 13 residues. CDR3 in DNA: TGTGCCAGCACTCCAGCGGGAGTGGATGAGCAGTTCTTA. This gives the protein CASTPAGVDEQFL.